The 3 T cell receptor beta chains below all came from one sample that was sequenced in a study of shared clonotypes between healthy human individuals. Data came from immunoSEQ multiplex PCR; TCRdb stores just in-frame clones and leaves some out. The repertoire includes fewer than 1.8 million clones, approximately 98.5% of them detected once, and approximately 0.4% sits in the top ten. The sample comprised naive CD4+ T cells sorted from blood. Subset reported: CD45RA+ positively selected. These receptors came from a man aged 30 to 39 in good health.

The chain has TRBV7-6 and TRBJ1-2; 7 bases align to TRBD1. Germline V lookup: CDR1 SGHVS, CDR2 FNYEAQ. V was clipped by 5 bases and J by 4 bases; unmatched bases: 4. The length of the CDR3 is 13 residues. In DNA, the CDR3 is TGTGCCAGCAGCGAGGGACAGCTCTATGGCTACACCTTC. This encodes CASSEGQLYGYTF. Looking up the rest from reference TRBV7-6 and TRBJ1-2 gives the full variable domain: GAGVSQSPRYKVTKRGQDVALRCDPISGHVSLYWYRQALGQGPEFLTYFNYEAQQDKSGLPNDRFSAERPEGSISTLTIQRTEQRDSAMYRCASSEGQLYGYTFGSGTRLTVV.

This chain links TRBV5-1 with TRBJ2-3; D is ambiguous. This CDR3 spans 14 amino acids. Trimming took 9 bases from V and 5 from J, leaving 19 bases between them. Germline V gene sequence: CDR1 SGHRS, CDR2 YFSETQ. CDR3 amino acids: CATTLGRSRDTQYF. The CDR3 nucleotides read TGCGCCACCACACTGGGTCGGAGTCGAGATACGCAGTATTTT.

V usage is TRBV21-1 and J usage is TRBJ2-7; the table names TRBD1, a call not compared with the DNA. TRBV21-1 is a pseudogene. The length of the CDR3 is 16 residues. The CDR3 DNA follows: TGTGCCAGCAGCAAAGTGGGGGTGGGACAACTCTACGAGCAGTACTTC. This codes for CASSKVGVGQLYEQYF.